This T cell receptor (beta chain) was captured by sequencing in a study of beta chain features in type 1 diabetes. The authors reverse transcribed all of the isolated RNA, so sequencing captured expressed TCRB transcripts. Clones were read by immunoSEQ multiplex PCR, and TCRdb kept only the in-frame ones, dropping some. The sample lists 53,000 or so clones; about 64% were seen once. Broader study findings: PCR might favor shorter templates, equally in patients and controls. A closer apparent resemblance between naive, central memory and Treg TCRB repertoires was seen in patients than in healthy donors. Insertions were fewer and deletions more numerous at VDJ junctions in type 1 diabetes patients. Moderate but significant shortening of TCRB CDR3s was recorded in all four CD4+ subsets from Type 1 diabetes patients.

Notes on this clone: What it binds is unknown.

From germline, CDR1 is MNHEY and CDR2 SVGAGI. Trimming at V came to 2 bases and at J to 3 bases, leaving 8 bases not matched to a gene. CDR3 length: 16 amino acids. Sorting produced populations that all topped 98% purity. Sequenced: stem cell memory CD4+ T cells from blood. V usage is TRBV6-5 and J usage is TRBJ2-7, with 9 nucleotides matching TRBD2. This TCR derives from a woman under 40 with type 1 diabetes. In DNA form, the CDR3 reads TGTGCCAGCAGTTACACCGGGACTAGCTGGATCTACGAGCAGTACTTC. This sequence encodes CASSYTGTSWIYEQYF.